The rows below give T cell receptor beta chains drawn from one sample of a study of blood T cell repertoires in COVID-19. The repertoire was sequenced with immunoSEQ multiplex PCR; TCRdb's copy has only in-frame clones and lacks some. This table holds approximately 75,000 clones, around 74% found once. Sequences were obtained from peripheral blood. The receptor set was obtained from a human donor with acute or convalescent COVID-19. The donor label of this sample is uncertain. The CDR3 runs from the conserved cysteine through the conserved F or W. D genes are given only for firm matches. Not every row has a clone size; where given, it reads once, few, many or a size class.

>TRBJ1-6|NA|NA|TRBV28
CASTQGGASSYNSPLHF
TGTGCCAGCACCCAGGGTGGGGCAAGCTCCTATAATTCACCCCTCCACTTT
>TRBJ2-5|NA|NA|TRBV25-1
CASSEGRRPKQYF
TGTGCCAGCAGTGAGGGCAGGCGTCCGAAGCAGTACTTC
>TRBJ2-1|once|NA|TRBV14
CASSLLRGGPSNEQFF
TGTGCCAGCAGCCTCCTCAGGGGAGGGCCGAGCAATGAGCAGTTCTTC
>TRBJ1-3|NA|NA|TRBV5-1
CASRSGSGNTIYF
TGCGCCAGCCGTAGCGGTTCTGGAAACACCATATATTTT
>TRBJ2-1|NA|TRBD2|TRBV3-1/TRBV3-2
CASSQVGAGGPYNEQFF
TGTGCCAGCAGCCAAGTTGGCGCGGGAGGGCCCTACAATGAGCAGTTCTTC
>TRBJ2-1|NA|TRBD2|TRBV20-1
CSASDASGRGNEQFF
TGCAGTGCTAGTGACGCTAGCGGGAGGGGCAATGAGCAGTTCTTC
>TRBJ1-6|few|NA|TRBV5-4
CASSLYGRDSPLHF
TGTGCCAGCAGCTTGTACGGCAGGGATTCACCCCTCCACTTT
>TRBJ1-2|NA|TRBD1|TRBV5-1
CASSLGQGLGYTF
TGCGCCAGCAGCTTGGGACAGGGCCTCGGCTACACCTTC
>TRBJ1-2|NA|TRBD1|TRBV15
CATSGGQAKAF
TGTGCCACCAGCGGAGGACAGGCCAAGGCCTTC
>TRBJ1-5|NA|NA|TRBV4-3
CASGQVAGQGGVPQHF
TGCGCCAGCGGCCAAGTGGCCGGGCAGGGAGGTGTGCCCCAGCATTTT
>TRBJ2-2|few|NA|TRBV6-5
CASKSGRTVTGELFF
TGTGCCAGCAAATCGGGCAGGACTGTTACCGGGGAGCTGTTTTTT
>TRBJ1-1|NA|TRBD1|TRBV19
CASSMTGETEAFF
TGTGCCAGTAGTATGACAGGGGAAACTGAAGCTTTCTTT
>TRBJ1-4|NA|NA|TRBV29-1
CSVVGGDGATNEKLFF
TGCAGCGTTGTGGGGGGGGACGGTGCAACTAATGAAAAACTGTTTTTT
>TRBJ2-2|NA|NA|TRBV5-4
CASSLAFGGRRNTGELFF
TGTGCCAGCAGCTTGGCTTTTGGGGGCAGACGGAACACCGGGGAGCTGTTTTTT
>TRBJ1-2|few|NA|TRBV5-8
CASSLADRGGYTF
TGTGCCAGCAGCTTGGCAGACAGAGGTGGCTACACCTTC
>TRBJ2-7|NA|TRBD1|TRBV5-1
CASSGGTGGLREQYF
TGCGCCAGCAGCGGGGGGACAGGGGGCCTACGTGAGCAGTACTTC
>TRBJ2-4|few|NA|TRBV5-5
CASSFSSDYIQYF
TGTGCCAGCAGCTTTTCTAGCGACTACATTCAGTACTTC
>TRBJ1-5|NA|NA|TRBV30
CAWSVGGEGQPQHF
TGTGCCTGGAGTGTCGGAGGGGAGGGGCAGCCCCAGCATTTT
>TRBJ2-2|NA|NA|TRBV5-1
CASSLRAGTGELFF
TGCGCCAGCAGCTTGAGGGCGGGCACCGGGGAGCTGTTTTTT
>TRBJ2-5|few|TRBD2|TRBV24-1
CATSEGSSGAETQYF
TGTGCCACCAGTGAAGGGTCTAGCGGGGCAGAGACCCAGTACTTC
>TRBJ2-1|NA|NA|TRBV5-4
CASSQGSAGRTNNEQFF
TGTGCCAGCAGCCAGGGCTCGGCGGGGAGGACCAACAATGAGCAGTTCTTC
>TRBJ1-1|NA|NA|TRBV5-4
CASSTTQNTEAFF
TGTGCCAGCAGCACGACACAGAACACTGAAGCTTTCTTT
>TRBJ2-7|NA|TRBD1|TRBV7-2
CASSSGTGSSYEQYF
TGTGCCAGCAGCTCCGGGACAGGGAGCTCCTACGAGCAGTACTTC
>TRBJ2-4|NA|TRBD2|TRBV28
CASSGNPGGAAKNIQYF
TGTGCCAGCAGCGGGAACCCGGGGGGAGCAGCCAAAAACATTCAGTACTTC
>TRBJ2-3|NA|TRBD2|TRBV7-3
CASSLLSRDYTDTQYF
TGTGCCAGCAGCTTACTTTCCCGGGACTACACAGATACGCAGTATTTT
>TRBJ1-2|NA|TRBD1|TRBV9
CASSVAQGSNYGYTF
TGTGCCAGCAGCGTAGCACAGGGGTCTAACTATGGCTACACCTTC
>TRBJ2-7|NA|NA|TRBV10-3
CAIRDDKSYEQYF
TGTGCCATCAGAGACGACAAGTCCTACGAGCAGTACTTC
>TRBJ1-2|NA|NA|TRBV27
CASRGLGGYGYTF
TGTGCCAGCAGGGGCTTGGGGGGCTATGGCTACACCTTC
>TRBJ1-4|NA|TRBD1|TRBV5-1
CASSTAGGFGEKLFF
TGCGCCAGCAGCACGGCAGGGGGCTTCGGGGAAAAACTGTTTTTT
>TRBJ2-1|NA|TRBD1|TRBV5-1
CASVQFVGQVTGEQFF
TGCGCCAGCGTCCAATTTGTAGGACAGGTTACAGGGGAGCAGTTCTTC
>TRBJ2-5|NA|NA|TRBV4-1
CASSPLAAPGETQYF
TGCGCCAGCAGCCCGTTAGCGGCCCCCGGAGAGACCCAGTACTTC
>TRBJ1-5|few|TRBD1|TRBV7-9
CASSPGTGGSEPQHF
TGTGCCAGCAGTCCCGGGACAGGGGGCTCCGAACCCCAGCATTTT
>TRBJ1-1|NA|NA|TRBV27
CASSPLRPGKFTEAFF
TGTGCCAGCAGTCCCCTCCGGCCGGGGAAATTCACTGAAGCTTTCTTT
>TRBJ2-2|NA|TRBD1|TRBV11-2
CASRIGQGTTGELFF
TGTGCCAGCAGGATAGGACAGGGAACTACCGGGGAGCTGTTTTTT
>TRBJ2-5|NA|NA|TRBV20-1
CSARGGETQYF
TGCAGTGCTAGGGGGGGAGAGACCCAGTACTTC
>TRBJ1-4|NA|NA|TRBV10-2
CASSESARANEKLFF
TGCGCCAGCAGTGAGTCGGCTCGGGCTAATGAAAAACTGTTTTTT
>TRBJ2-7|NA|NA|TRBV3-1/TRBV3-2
CASSQGALTYEQYF
TGTGCCAGCAGCCAGGGGGCTCTTACCTACGAGCAGTACTTC
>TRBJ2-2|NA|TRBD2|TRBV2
CAIRKAGGLPGELFF
TGTGCCATCCGCAAAGCGGGGGGTCTGCCCGGGGAGCTGTTTTTT
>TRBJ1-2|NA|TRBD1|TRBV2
CASSFPGQGEYGYTF
TGTGCCAGCAGTTTCCCGGGACAGGGGGAGTATGGCTACACCTTC
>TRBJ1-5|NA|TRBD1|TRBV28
CATGRGPYQPQHF
TGTGCCACCGGCAGGGGGCCGTATCAGCCCCAGCATTTT
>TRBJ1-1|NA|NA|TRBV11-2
CASSQKGGTEAFF
TGTGCCAGCAGCCAAAAAGGGGGCACTGAAGCTTTCTTT
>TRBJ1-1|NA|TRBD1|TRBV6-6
CASSTDRAAFF
TGTGCCAGCAGCACCGACAGGGCAGCTTTCTTT
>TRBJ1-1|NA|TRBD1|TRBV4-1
CASSQDRVNTEAFF
TGCGCCAGCAGCCAGGACAGGGTGAACACTGAAGCTTTCTTT
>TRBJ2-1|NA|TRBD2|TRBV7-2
CASSLSLAGGNEQFF
TGTGCCAGCAGCTTATCTCTAGCGGGAGGTAATGAGCAGTTCTTC
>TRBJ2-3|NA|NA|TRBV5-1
CASSLTSDTQYF
TGCGCCAGCAGCTTGACTAGCGATACGCAGTATTTT